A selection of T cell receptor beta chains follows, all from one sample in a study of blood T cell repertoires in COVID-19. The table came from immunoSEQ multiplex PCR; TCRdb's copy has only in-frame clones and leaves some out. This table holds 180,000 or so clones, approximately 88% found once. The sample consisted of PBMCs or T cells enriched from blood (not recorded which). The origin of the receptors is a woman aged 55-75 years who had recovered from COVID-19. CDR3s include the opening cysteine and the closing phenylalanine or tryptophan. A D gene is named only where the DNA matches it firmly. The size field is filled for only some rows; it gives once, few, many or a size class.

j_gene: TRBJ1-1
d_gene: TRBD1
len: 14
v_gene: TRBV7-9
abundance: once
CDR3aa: CASSLLQGVTEAFF
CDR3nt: TGTGCCAGCAGCCTACTACAGGGGGTTACTGAAGCTTTCTTT

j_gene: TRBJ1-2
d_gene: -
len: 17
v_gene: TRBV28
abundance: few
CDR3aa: CASSDGGELQSGGGYTF
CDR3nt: TGTGCCAGCAGTGACGGCGGGGAGTTGCAAAGTGGAGGTGGCTACACCTTC

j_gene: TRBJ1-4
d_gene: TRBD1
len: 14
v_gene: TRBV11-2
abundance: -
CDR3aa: CASSPGTGNEKLFF
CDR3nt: TGTGCCAGCAGCCCCGGGACAGGGAATGAAAAACTGTTTTTT

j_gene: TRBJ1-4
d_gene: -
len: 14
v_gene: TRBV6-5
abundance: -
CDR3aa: CASREGVLGEKLFF
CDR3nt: TGTGCCAGCAGGGAGGGAGTACTAGGAGAAAAACTGTTTTTT

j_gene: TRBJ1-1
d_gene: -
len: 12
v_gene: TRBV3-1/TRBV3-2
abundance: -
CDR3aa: CASGQSNTEAFF
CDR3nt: TGTGCCAGCGGGCAGTCGAACACTGAAGCTTTCTTT

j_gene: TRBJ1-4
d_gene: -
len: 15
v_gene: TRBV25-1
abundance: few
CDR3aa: CASSELGQGNEKLFF
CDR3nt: TGTGCCAGCAGTGAATTAGGGCAGGGTAATGAAAAACTGTTTTTT

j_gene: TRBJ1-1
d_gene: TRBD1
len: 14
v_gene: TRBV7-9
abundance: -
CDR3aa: CASSRGQGGTEAFF
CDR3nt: TGTGCCAGCAGCCGCGGACAGGGAGGGACTGAAGCTTTCTTT

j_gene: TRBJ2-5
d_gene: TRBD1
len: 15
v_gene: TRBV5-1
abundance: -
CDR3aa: CASSLGGTGEETQYF
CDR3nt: TGCGCCAGCAGCTTGGGGGGGACAGGGGAAGAGACCCAGTACTTC

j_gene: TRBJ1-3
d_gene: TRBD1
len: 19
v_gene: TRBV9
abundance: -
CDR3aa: CASSVVGTGIWSSGNTIYF
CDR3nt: TGTGCCAGCAGCGTAGTTGGGACAGGGATCTGGAGCTCTGGAAACACCATATATTTT

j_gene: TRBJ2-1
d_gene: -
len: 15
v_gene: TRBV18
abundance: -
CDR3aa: CASSLQRDGGDEQFF
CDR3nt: TGTGCCAGCTCACTACAACGGGACGGAGGGGATGAGCAGTTCTTC

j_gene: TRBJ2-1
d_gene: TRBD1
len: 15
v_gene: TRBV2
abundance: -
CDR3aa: CASSLDRGDYNEQFF
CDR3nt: TGTGCCAGCAGCTTGGACAGGGGTGACTACAATGAGCAGTTCTTC

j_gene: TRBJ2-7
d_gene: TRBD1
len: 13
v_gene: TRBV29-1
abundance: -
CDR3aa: CSVIRDRGLEQYF
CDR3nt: TGCAGCGTGATACGGGACAGGGGGCTTGAGCAGTACTTC

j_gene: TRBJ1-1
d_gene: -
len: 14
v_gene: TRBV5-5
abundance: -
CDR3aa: CASSPGTMNTEAFF
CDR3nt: TGTGCCAGCAGCCCCGGGACAATGAACACTGAAGCTTTCTTT

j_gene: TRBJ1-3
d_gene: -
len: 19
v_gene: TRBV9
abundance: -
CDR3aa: CASSSTGGGRAWGRDTIYF
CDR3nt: TGTGCCAGCAGTTCCACTGGGGGCGGTCGAGCCTGGGGGAGGGACACCATATATTTT

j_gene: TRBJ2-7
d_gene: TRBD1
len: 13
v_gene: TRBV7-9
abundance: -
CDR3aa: CAIPGQGFYEQYF
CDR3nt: TGTGCCATCCCGGGACAGGGATTCTACGAGCAGTACTTC

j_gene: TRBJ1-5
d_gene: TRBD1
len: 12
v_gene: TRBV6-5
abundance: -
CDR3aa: CASRNRGQPQHF
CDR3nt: TGTGCCAGCAGGAACAGGGGTCAGCCCCAGCATTTT

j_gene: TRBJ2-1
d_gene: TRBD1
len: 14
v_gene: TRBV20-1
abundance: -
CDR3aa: CSASLGQPYNEQFF
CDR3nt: TGCAGTGCTAGTTTGGGACAGCCCTACAATGAGCAGTTCTTC

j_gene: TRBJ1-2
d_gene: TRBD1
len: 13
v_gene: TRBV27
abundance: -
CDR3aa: CASSLGQHYGYTF
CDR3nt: TGTGCCAGCAGTTTGGGACAGCACTATGGCTACACCTTC

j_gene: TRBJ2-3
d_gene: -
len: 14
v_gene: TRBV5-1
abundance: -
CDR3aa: CASSLGQGWDTQYF
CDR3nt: TGCGCCAGCAGCTTGGGGCAGGGTTGGGATACGCAGTATTTT

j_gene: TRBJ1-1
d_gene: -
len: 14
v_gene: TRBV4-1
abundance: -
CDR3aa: CASSQEQLNTEAFF
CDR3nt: TGCGCCAGCAGCCAGGAACAGCTGAACACTGAAGCTTTCTTT

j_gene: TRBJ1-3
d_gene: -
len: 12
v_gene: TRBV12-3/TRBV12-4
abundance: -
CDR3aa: CASRASGNTIYF
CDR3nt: TGTGCCAGCAGGGCCAGTGGAAACACCATATATTTT

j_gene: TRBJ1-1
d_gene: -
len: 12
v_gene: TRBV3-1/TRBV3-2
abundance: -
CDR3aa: CASSLGSAEAFF
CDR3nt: TGTGCCAGCAGTCTTGGTTCGGCTGAAGCTTTCTTT

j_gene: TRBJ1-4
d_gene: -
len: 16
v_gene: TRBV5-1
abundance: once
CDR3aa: CASSSRTAATNEKLFF
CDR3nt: TGCGCCAGCAGCTCCAGGACAGCCGCAACTAATGAAAAACTGTTTTTT

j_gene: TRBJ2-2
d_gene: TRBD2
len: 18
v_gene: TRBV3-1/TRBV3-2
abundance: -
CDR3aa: CASSHLSGKRGDTGELFF
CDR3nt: TGTGCCAGCAGCCACCTTAGCGGGAAGCGGGGGGACACCGGGGAGCTGTTTTTT

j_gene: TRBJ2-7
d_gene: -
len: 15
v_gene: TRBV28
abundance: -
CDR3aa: CASTPLTGNSYEQYF
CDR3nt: TGTGCCAGCACCCCCCTCACGGGTAACTCCTACGAGCAGTACTTC

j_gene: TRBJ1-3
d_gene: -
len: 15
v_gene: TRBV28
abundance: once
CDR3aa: CASRLPGGSGNTIYF
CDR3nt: TGTGCCAGCAGGCTACCGGGTGGCTCTGGAAACACCATATATTTT

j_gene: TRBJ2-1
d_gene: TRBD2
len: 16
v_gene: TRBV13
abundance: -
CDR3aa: CASSFQGLAGVNEQFF
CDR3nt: TGTGCCAGCAGCTTTCAGGGACTAGCGGGAGTCAATGAGCAGTTCTTC

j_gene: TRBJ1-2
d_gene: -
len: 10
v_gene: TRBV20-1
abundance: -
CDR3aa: CSAWNRGYTF
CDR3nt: TGCAGTGCTTGGAACAGGGGCTACACCTTC

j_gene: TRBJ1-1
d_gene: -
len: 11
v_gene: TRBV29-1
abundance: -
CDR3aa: CSVADGRGAFF
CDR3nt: TGCAGCGTTGCGGACGGGAGGGGAGCTTTCTTT

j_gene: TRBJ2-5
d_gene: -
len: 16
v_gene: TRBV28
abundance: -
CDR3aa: CASRNRNFRGVETQYF
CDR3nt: TGTGCCAGCAGGAATCGTAACTTCAGGGGTGTAGAGACCCAGTACTTC

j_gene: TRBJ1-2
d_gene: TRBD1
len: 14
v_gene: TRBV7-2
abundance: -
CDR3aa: CASRFGQGNYGYTF
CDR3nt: TGTGCCAGCAGATTCGGACAGGGAAACTATGGCTACACCTTC